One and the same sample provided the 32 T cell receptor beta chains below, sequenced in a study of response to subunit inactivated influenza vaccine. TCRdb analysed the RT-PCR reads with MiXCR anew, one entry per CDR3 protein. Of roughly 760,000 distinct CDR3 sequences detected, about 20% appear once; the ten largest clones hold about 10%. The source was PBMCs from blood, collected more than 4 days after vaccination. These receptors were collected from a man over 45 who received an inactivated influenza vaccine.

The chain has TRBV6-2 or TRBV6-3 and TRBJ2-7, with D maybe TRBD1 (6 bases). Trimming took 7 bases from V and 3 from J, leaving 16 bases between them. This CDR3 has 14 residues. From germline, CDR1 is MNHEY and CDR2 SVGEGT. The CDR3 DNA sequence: TGTGCCAGCATTCCCTCCGGGACATTCTACGAGCAGTACTTC. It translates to CASIPSGTFYEQYF.

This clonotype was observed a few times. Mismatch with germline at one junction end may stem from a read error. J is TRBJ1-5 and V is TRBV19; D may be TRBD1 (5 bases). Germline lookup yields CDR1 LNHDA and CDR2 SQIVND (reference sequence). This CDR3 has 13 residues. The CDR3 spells CASSPGSTQPQHF. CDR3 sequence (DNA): TGTGCCAGTAGTCCAGGGAGCACTCAGCCCCAGCATTTT.

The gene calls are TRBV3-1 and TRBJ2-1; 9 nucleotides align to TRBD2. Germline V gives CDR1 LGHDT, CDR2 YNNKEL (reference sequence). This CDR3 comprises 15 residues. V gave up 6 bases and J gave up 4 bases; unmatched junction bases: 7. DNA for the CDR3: TGTGCCAGCAGAGGACAAGCGGGGGGTTACAATGAGCAGTTCTTC. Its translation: CASRGQAGGYNEQFF.

The CDR3 region has the DNA TGTGCCAGCAGTAGGCTGGGACAGTTCTACGAGCAGTACTTC. It codes for CASSRLGQFYEQYF. V and J are TRBV28 and TRBJ2-7; TRBD1 matches 7 bases. Germline CDR1 MDHEN, CDR2 SYDVKM. The CDR3 runs 14 residues. V lost 5 bases, J lost 3 bases, and 7 bases stayed unmatched.

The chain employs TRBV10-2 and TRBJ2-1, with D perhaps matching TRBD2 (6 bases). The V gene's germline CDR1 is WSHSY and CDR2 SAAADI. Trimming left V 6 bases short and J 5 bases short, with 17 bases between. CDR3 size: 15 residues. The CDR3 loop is CASSDTSKPDNEQFF. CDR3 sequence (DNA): TGCGCCAGCAGCGATACTAGCAAACCAGACAATGAGCAGTTCTTC.

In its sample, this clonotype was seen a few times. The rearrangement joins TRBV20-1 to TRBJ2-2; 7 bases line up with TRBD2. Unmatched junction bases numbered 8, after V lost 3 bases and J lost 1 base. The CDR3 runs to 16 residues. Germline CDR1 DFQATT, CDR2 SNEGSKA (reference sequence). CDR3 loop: CSASGDASGNTGELFF. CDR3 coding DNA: TGCAGTGCTAGCGGCGACGCTAGCGGGAACACCGGGGAGCTGTTTTTT.

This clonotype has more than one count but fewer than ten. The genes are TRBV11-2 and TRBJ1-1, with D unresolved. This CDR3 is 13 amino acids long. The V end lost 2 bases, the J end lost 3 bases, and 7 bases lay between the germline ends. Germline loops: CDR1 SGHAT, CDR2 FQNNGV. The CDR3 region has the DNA TGTGCCAGCAGCTTATATAGGGACACTGAAGCTTTCTTT. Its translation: CASSLYRDTEAFF.

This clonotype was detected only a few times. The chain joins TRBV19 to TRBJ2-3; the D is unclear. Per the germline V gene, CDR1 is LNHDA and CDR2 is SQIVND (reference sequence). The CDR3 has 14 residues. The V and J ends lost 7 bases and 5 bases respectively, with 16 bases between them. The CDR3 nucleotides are TGTGCCAGTACCAATAGGGCATCCCGAGATACGCAGTATTTT. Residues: CASTNRASRDTQYF. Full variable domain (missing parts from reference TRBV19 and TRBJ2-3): DGGITQSPKYLFRKEGQNVTLSCEQNLNHDAMYWYRQDPGQGLRLIYYSQIVNDFQKGDIAEGYSVSREKKESFPLTVTSAQKNPTAFYLCASTNRASRDTQYFGPGTRLTVL.

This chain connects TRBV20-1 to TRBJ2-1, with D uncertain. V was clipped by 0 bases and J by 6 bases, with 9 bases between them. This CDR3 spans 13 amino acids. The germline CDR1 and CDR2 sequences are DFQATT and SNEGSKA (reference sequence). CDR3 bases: TGCAGTGCTAGAGAGAGTGGGCCCAATGAGCAGTTCTTC. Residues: CSARESGPNEQFF.

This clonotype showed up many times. Here the CDR3 reads CASSRLDFSYNEQFF. The CDR3 bases are TGTGCCAGCAGCCGGCTAGACTTCTCCTACAATGAGCAGTTCTTC. The rearrangement uses TRBV28 and TRBJ2-1; no reliable D call. CDR1 is MDHEN, CDR2 SYDVKM, per germline. The CDR3 is made up of 15 amino acids. Trimming pared 6 bases from V and 0 bases from J, leaving 12 bases between.

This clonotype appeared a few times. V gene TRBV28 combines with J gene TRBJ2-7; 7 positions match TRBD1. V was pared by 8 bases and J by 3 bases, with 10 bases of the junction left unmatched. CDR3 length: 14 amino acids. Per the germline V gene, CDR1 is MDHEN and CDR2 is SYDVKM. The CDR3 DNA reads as TGTGCCAGCGCACGGGCGACAGGGAACTACGAGCAGTACTTC. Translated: CASARATGNYEQYF.

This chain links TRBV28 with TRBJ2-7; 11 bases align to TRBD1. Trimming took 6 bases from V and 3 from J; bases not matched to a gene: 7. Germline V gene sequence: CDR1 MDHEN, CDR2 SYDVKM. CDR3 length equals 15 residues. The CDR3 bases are TGTGCCAGCAGCCCCACCGGGACAGGGGGCTACGAGCAGTACTTC. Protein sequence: CASSPTGTGGYEQYF.

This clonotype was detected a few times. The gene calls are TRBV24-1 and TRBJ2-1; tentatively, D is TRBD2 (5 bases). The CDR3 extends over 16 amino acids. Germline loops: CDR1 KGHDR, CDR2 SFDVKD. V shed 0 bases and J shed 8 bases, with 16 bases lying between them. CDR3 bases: TGTGCCACCAGTGATTTGTCGGCTAGCATTACCCATGAGCAGTTCTTC. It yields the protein CATSDLSASITHEQFF.

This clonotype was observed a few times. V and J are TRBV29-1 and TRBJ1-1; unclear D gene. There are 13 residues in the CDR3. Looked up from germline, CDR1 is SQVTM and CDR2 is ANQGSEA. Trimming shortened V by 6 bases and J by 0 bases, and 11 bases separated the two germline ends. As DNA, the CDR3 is TGCAGCGTCGATACAGAACTGAACACTGAAGCTTTCTTT. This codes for CSVDTELNTEAFF.

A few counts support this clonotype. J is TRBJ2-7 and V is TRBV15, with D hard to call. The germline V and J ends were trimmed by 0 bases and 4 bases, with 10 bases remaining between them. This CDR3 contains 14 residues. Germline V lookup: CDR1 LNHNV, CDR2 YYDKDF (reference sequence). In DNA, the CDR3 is TGTGCCACCAGCAGAGATAATCCAGGTTACGAGCAGTACTTC. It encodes CATSRDNPGYEQYF.

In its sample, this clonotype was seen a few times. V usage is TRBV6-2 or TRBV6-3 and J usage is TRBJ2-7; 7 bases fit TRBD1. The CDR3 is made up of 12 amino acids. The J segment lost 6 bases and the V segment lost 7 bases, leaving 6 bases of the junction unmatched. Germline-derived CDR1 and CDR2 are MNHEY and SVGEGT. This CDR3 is CASMKTGLEQYF. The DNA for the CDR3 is TGTGCCAGCATGAAGACAGGGCTCGAGCAGTACTTC.

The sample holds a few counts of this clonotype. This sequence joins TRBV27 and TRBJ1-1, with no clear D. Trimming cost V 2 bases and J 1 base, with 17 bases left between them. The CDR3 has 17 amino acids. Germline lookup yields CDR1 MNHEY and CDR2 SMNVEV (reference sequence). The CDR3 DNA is TGTGCCAGCAGTTTAACGGTCAGGATGATGAGGAACACTGAAGCTTTCTTT. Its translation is CASSLTVRMMRNTEAFF.

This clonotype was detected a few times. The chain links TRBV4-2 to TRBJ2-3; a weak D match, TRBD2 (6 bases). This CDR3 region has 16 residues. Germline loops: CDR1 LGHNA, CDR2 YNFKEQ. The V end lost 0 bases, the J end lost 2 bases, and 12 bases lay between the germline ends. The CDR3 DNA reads TGTGCCAGCAGCCAAGATACCGCGGGGACCACAGATACGCAGTATTTT. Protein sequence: CASSQDTAGTTDTQYF.

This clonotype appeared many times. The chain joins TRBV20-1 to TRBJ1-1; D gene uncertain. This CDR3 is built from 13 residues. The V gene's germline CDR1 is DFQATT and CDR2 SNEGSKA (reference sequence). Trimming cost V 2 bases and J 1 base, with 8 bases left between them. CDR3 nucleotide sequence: TGCAGTGCTAGAAGGTCAGCGAACACTGAAGCTTTCTTT. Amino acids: CSARRSANTEAFF.

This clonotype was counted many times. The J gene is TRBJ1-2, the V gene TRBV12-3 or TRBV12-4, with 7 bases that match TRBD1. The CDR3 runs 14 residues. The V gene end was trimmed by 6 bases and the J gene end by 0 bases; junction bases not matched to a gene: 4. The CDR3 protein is CASSRTGANYGYTF. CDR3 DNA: TGTGCCAGCAGCCGGACAGGAGCTAACTATGGCTACACCTTC.

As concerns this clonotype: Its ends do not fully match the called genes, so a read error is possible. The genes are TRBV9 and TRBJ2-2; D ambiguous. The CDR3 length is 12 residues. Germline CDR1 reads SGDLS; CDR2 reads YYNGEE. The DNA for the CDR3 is TGTGACAGCAGCGTAGTGGCCGGGGAGCTGTTTTTT. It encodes CDSSVVAGELFF.

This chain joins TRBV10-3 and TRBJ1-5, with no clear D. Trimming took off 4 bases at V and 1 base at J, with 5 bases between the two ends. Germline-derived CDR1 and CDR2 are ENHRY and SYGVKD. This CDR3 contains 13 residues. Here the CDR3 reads CAISAESNQPQHF. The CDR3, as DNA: TGTGCCATCAGTGCAGAGAGCAATCAGCCCCAGCATTTT.

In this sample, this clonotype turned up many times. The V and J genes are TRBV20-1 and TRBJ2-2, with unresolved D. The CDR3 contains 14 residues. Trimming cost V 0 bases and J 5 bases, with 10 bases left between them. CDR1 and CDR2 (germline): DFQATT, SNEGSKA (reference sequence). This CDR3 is CSARDREGTGELFF. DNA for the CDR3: TGCAGTGCTAGAGATCGAGAAGGGACCGGGGAGCTGTTTTTT.

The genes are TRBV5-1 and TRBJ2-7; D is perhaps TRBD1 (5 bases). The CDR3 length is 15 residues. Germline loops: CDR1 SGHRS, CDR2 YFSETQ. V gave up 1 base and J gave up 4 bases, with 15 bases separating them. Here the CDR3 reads CASSLSPGKGYEQYF. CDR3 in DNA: TGCGCCAGCAGCTTGTCTCCAGGGAAAGGATACGAGCAGTACTTC. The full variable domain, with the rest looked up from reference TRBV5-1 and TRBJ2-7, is KAGVTQTPRYLIKTRGQQVTLSCSPISGHRSVSWYQQTPGQGLQFLFEYFSETQRNKGNFPGRFSGRQFSNSRSEMNVSTLELGDSALYLCASSLSPGKGYEQYFGPGTRLTVT.

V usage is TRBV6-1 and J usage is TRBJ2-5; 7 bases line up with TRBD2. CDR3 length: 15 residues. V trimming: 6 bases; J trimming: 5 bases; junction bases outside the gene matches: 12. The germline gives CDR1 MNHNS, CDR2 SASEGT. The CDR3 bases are TGTGCCAGCAGACGAAGTGGGAGGGCGGGGGAGACCCAGTACTTC. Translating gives CASRRSGRAGETQYF.

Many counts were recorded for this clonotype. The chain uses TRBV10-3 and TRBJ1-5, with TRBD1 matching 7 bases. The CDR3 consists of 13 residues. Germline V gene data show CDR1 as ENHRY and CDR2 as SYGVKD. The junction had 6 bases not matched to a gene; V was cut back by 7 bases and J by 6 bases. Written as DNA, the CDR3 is TGTGCCATCAATGACAGGGAGGGTCAGCCCCAGCATTTT. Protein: CAINDREGQPQHF.

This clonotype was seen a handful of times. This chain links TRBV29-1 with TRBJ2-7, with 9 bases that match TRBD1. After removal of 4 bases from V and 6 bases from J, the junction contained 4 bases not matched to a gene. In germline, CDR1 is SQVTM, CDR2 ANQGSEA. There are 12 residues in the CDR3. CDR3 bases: TGCAGCGTTGTACGGGACAGGGCCGAGCAGTACTTC. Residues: CSVVRDRAEQYF.

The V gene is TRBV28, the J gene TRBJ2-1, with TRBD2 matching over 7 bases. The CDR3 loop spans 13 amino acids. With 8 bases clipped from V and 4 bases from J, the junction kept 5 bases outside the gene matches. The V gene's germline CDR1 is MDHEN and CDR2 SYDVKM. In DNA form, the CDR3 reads TGTGCCAGCGGAGCGGGATGGTACAATGAGCAGTTCTTC. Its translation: CASGAGWYNEQFF.

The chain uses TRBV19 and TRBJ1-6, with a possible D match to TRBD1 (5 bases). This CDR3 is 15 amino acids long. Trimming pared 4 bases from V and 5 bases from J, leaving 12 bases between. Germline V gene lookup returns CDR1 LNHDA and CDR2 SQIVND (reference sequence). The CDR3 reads CASSKRQSDNSPLHF. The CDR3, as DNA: TGTGCCAGTAGTAAACGACAGAGTGATAATTCACCCCTCCACTTT. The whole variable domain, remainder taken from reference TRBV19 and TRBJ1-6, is DGGITQSPKYLFRKEGQNVTLSCEQNLNHDAMYWYRQDPGQGLRLIYYSQIVNDFQKGDIAEGYSVSREKKESFPLTVTSAQKNPTAFYLCASSKRQSDNSPLHFGNGTRLTVT.

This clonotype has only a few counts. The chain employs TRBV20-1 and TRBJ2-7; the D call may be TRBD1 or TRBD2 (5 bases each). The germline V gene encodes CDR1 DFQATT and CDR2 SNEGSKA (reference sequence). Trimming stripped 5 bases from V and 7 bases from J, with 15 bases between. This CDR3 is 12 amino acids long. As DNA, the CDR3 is TGCAGTGCTCCTCGGGACGTAGGAGAGCAGTACTTC. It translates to CSAPRDVGEQYF.

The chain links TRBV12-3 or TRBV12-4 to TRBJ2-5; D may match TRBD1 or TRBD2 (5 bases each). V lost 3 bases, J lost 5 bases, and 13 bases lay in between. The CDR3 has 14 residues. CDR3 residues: CASSFSGARETQYF. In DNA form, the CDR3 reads TGTGCCAGCAGTTTCTCCGGGGCTAGGGAGACCCAGTACTTC.

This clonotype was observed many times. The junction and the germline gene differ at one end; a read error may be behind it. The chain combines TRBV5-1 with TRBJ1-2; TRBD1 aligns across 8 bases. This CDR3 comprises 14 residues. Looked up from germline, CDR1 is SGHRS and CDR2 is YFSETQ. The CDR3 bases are TGTGCCAGCAGCCCCGACAGGGGAAACTATGGCTACACCTTC. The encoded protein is CASSPDRGNYGYTF.